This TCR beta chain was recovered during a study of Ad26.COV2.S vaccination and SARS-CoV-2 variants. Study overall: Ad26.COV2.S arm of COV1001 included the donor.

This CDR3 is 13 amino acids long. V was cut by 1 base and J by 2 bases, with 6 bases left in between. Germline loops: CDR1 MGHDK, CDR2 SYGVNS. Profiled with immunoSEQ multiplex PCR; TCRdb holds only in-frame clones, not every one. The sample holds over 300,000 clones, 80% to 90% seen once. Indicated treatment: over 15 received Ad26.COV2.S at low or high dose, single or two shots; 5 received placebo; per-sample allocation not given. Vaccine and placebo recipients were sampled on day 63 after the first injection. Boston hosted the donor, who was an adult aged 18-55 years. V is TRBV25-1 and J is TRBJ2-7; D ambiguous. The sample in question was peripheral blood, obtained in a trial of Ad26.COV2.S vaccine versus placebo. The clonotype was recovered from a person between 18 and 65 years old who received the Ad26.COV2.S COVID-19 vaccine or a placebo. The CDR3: CASSEWATYEQYF. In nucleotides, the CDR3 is TGTGCCAGCAGTGAATGGGCCACCTACGAGCAGTACTTC.